A selection of T cell receptor beta chains follows, all from one sample in a study of blood T cell repertoires in COVID-19. The table came from immunoSEQ multiplex PCR; TCRdb's copy has only in-frame clones and leaves some out. The data contain some 26,000 clones, about 80% of them seen just once; the ten biggest clones take up about 1.7%. The sequencing input was peripheral blood. The origin of the receptors is an older man with active or convalescent COVID-19. Both conserved end residues are part of each CDR3. D genes are given only for firm matches. For some rows the clone size is stated as once, few or many, or as a class when expanded; others skip it.

cdr3_nt,cdr3_aa,v_call,d_call,clone_size,j_call
TGCGCCAGCAGCCAGGTTTTGGGGCAGACGGAGACCCAGTACTTC,CASSQVLGQTETQYF,TRBV4-1,.,.,TRBJ2-5
TGTGCCAGCAGTGAAGACAGGTCGTACACCGGGGAGCTGTTTTTT,CASSEDRSYTGELFF,TRBV2,.,.,TRBJ2-2
TGTGGGACTGGGCTAACACTATCTGGGGCCAACGTCCTGACTTTC,CGTGLTLSGANVLTF,TRBV28,.,once,TRBJ2-6
TGTGCCAGTAGCCCAGGGACAGGGGGCGAACAGCCCCAGCATTTT,CASSPGTGGEQPQHF,TRBV19,TRBD1,.,TRBJ1-5
TGTGCCATCAGTAACCGGGACAGGGGGCCTGGGGCCAACGTCCTGACTTTC,CAISNRDRGPGANVLTF,TRBV10-3,TRBD1,.,TRBJ2-6
TGTGCCAGCAGTTCGACAGGTCGCAATGAGCAGTTCTTC,CASSSTGRNEQFF,TRBV12-3/TRBV12-4,.,medium-sized,TRBJ2-1
TGTGCCAGCAGCCCGCGCAGACAGGGGGGAGCCTACGAGCAGTACTTC,CASSPRRQGGAYEQYF,TRBV11-1,TRBD1,.,TRBJ2-7
TGTGCCAGCAGCTATATTATAGGGGAATCCGGGGAGCTGTTTTTT,CASSYIIGESGELFF,TRBV5-4,.,.,TRBJ2-2
TGTGCCAGCTTCGAGCTGCGCGGTGAGCAGTTCTTC,CASFELRGEQFF,TRBV6-5,.,.,TRBJ2-1
TGTGCCAGCAGCTTGAGGACAGCCAAAGAGACCCAGTACTTC,CASSLRTAKETQYF,TRBV7-9,.,.,TRBJ2-5
TGTGCCAGCAGTGACCTGATAGGAGGGGGCCATGGCTACACCTTC,CASSDLIGGGHGYTF,TRBV6-1,TRBD1,.,TRBJ1-2
TGTGCCAGCGAGAACAGGGTAAATGAGCAGTTCTTC,CASENRVNEQFF,TRBV19,.,.,TRBJ2-1
TGTGCCAGCAGTCCGACTAGCGGGGGTTACGAGCAGTACTTC,CASSPTSGGYEQYF,TRBV6-5,TRBD2,.,TRBJ2-7
TGTGCCAGCACCCCAGCGGGGGGAATAGAAGCTTTCTTT,CASTPAGGIEAFF,TRBV27,.,.,TRBJ1-1
TGTGCCAGTAGTATCCAATCTAACCGGATTGGAGTGGGCAATCAGCCCCAGCATTTT,CASSIQSNRIGVGNQPQHF,TRBV19,.,few,TRBJ1-5
TGTGCCAGCAGTCCTCGTGACTATGGCTACACCTTC,CASSPRDYGYTF,TRBV28,.,few,TRBJ1-2
TGTGCCAGCTCACCTCTAGAGAGCACAGATACGCAGTATTTT,CASSPLESTDTQYF,TRBV18,.,.,TRBJ2-3
TGCGCCAGCAGCACTTCTGACAGCAGAAGCACAGATACGCAGTATTTT,CASSTSDSRSTDTQYF,TRBV5-1,.,.,TRBJ2-3
TGCGCCAGCAGCTTGGGGGTTGCGGGTATCAATGGCTACACCTTC,CASSLGVAGINGYTF,TRBV5-1,.,.,TRBJ1-2
TGCGCCAGCAGACCCTATAGGGATTCGCGGGGGACAACTAATGAAAAACTGTTTTTT,CASRPYRDSRGTTNEKLFF,TRBV5-1,.,.,TRBJ1-4